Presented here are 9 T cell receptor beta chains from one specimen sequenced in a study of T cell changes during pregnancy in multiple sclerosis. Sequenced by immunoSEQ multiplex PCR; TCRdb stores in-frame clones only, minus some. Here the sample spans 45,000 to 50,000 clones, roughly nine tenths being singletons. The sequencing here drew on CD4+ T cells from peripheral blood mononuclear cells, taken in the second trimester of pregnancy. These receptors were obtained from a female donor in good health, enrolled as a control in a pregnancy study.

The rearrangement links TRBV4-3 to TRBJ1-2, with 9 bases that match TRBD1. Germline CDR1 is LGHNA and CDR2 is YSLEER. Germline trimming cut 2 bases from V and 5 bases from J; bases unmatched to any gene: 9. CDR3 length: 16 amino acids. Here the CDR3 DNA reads TGCGCCAGCAGCCAATCCTTGACAGGGGGTTTTTATGGCTACACCTTC. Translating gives CASSQSLTGGFYGYTF.

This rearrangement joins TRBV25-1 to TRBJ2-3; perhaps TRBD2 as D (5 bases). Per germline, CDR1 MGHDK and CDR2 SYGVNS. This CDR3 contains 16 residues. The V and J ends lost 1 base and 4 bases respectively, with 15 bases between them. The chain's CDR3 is CASSESGLPPPDTQYF. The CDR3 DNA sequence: TGTGCCAGCAGTGAATCTGGACTCCCCCCGCCAGATACGCAGTATTTT.

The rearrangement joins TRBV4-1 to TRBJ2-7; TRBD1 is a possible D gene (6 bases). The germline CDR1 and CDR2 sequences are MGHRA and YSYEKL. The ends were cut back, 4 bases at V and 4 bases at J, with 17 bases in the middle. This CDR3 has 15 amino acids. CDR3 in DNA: TGCGCCAGCAGCCTCACCGGGGACACCCTTTACGAGCAGTACTTC. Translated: CASSLTGDTLYEQYF.

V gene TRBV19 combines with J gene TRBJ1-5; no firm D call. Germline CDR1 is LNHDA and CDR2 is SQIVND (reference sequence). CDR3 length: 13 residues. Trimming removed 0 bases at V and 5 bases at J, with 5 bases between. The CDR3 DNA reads TGTGCCAGTAGTATAGACCTAGATCAGCCCCAGCATTTT. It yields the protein CASSIDLDQPQHF.

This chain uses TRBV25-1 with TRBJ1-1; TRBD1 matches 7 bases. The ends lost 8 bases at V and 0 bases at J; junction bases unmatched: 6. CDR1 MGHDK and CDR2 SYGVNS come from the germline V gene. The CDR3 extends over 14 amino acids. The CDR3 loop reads CASWETGLNTEAFF. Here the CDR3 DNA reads TGTGCCAGCTGGGAGACAGGGCTGAACACTGAAGCTTTCTTT.

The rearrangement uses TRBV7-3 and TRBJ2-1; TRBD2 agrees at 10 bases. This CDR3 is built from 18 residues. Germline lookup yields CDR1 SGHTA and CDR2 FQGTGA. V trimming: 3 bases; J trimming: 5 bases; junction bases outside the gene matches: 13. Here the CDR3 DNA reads TGTGCCAGCAGCTTCCACCCCGGGGGAGCGGGGGGGAACAATGAGCAGTTCTTC. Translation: CASSFHPGGAGGNNEQFF. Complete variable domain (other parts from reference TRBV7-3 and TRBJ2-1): GAGVSQTPSNKVTEKGKYVELRCDPISGHTALYWYRQSLGQGPEFLIYFQGTGAADDSGLPNDRFFAVRPEGSVSTLKIQRTERGDSAVYLCASSFHPGGAGGNNEQFFGPGTRLTVL.

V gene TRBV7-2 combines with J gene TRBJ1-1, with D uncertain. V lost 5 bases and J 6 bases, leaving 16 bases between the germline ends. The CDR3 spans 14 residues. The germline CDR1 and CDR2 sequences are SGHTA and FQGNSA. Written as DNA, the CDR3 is TGTGCCAGCAGCCCCCTCGGAGGTGTAGCTGAAGCTTTCTTT. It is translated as CASSPLGGVAEAFF. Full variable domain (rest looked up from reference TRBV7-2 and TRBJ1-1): GAGVSQSPSNKVTEKGKDVELRCDPISGHTALYWYRQSLGQGLEFLIYFQGNSAPDKSGLPSDRFSAERTGGSVSTLTIQRTQQEDSAVYLCASSPLGGVAEAFFGQGTRLTVV.

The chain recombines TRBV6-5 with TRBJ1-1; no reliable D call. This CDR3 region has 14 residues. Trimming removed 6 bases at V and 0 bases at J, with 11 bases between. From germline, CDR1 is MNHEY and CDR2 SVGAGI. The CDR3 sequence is CASRVTEMNTEAFF. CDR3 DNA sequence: TGTGCCAGCAGGGTTACAGAGATGAACACTGAAGCTTTCTTT.

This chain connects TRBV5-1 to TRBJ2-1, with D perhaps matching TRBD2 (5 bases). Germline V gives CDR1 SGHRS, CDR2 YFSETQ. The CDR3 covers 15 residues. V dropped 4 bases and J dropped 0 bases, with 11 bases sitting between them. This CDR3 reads CASSLTGSSYNEQFF. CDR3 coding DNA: TGCGCCAGCAGCCTGACGGGGAGCTCCTACAATGAGCAGTTCTTC.